These 9 T cell receptor beta chains were all obtained from the same sample, sequenced in a study of cytomegalovirus exposure and HLA in healthy donors (dated by TCRdb to about 2017). The library was generated by the immunoSEQ multiplex PCR assay. The multiplex PCR relied on a mix of 60 forward primers for TCR Vbeta segments and 13 reverse primers for TCR Jbeta segments. The source is immuneACCESS, and TCRdb retained only in-frame sequences with V and J called. Part of the clones is not carried over; for the studies checked, unresolved V genes explain less than half of this, and the remainder is unexplained. Here the sample has 150,000 or so clones; approximately 70% occur a single time. Approximately 1.8% of the sample is held by the ten biggest clonotypes. The sequenced sample was PBMCs. The receptors were sampled from a woman aged 18-35 years in good health and CMV-seronegative.

The sample holds a few counts of this clone. V is TRBV7-9 and J is TRBJ1-2; 7 nucleotides match TRBD1. This CDR3 has 14 residues. CDR1 is SEHNR, CDR2 FQNEAQ, per germline (reference sequence). J was trimmed by 3 bases and V by 4 bases; bases with no gene match: 5. CDR3 in amino acids: CASSWTGRDYGYTF. In DNA form, the CDR3 reads TGTGCCAGCAGCTGGACAGGCCGGGACTATGGCTACACCTTC.

The genes are TRBV7-9 and TRBJ1-1, with D possibly being TRBD1 (5 bases). Germline values: CDR1 SEHNR, CDR2 FQNEAQ (reference sequence). The V end was cut by 5 bases, the J end by 1 base, with 11 bases between. The CDR3 is made up of 14 amino acids. The CDR3 region is CASSLGHQNTEAFF. The CDR3 nucleotides are TGTGCCAGCAGCCTCGGACACCAGAACACTGAAGCTTTCTTT.

This chain links TRBV4-3 with TRBJ2-3, with unresolved D. The V end was cut by 5 bases, the J end by 4 bases, with 10 bases between. The germline CDR1 and CDR2 sequences are LGHNA and YSLEER. The CDR3 runs to 13 residues. This CDR3 is CASSRLSADTQYF. The DNA for the CDR3 is TGCGCCAGCAGCAGACTGTCGGCAGATACGCAGTATTTT.

The V and J genes are TRBV6-6 and TRBJ1-3, with 7 nucleotides matching TRBD1. Germline trimming cut 5 bases from V and 4 bases from J; bases unmatched to any gene: 5. Germline lookup yields CDR1 MNHNY and CDR2 SVGAGI (reference sequence). This CDR3 is built from 14 residues. CDR3 coding DNA: TGTGCCAGCAGTGGTGACAGGGCAGGAAACACCATATATTTT. This sequence encodes CASSGDRAGNTIYF.

The V and J genes are TRBV7-2 and TRBJ2-7; 7 bases fit TRBD1. This CDR3 comprises 13 residues. After removal of 5 bases from V and 3 bases from J, the junction contained 4 bases not matched to a gene. Germline CDR1 reads SGHTA; CDR2 reads FQGNSA. The CDR3 here is CASSPDRSYEQYF. The CDR3 DNA reads TGTGCCAGCAGCCCGGACAGGAGCTACGAGCAGTACTTC. Based on the CDR3 plus reference TRBV7-2 and TRBJ2-7, the full variable domain is GAGVSQSPSNKVTEKGKDVELRCDPISGHTALYWYRQSLGQGLEFLIYFQGNSAPDKSGLPSDRFSAERTGGSVSTLTIQRTQQEDSAVYLCASSPDRSYEQYFGPGTRLTVT.

This chain connects TRBV14 to TRBJ2-5; the D gene is possibly TRBD2 (6 bases). V gave up 4 bases and J gave up 5 bases, with 17 bases separating them. The germline V gene has CDR1 SGHDN and CDR2 FVKESK. The CDR3 length is 15 residues. CDR3 DNA: TGTGCCAGCAGCCCCCCCCGGGGTCGGGAGGAGACCCAGTACTTC. It is translated as CASSPPRGREETQYF.

V is TRBV7-2 and J is TRBJ2-3; tentatively, D is TRBD2 (6 bases). V shed 3 bases and J shed 4 bases, with 11 bases lying between them. Germline CDR1 is SGHTA and CDR2 is FQGNSA. CDR3 length: 14 amino acids. The CDR3: CASSFGGFPDTQYF. CDR3 nucleotides: TGTGCCAGCAGCTTTGGGGGGTTCCCAGATACGCAGTATTTT.

The chain uses TRBV4-3 and TRBJ1-6, with 9 bases aligning to TRBD1. Germline values: CDR1 LGHNA, CDR2 YSLEER. V lost 0 bases and J lost 16; bases outside the gene matches: 4. This CDR3 has 13 amino acids. The DNA of the CDR3 is TGCGCCAGCAGCCAAGAAGGGACAGGGAGTCTCCACTTT. Translated: CASSQEGTGSLHF.

V gene TRBV7-9 combines with J gene TRBJ1-1; D is unresolved. The CDR3 spans 16 residues. With 1 base removed from V and 2 bases from J, the gap between germline ends came to 14 bases. Per germline, CDR1 SEHNR and CDR2 FQNEAQ (reference sequence). CDR3 in amino acids: CASSLEWATANTEAFF. CDR3 bases: TGTGCCAGCAGCTTAGAATGGGCGACCGCTAACACTGAAGCTTTCTTT.